These 23 T cell receptor beta chains came from one sample sequenced in a study of beta chain features in type 1 diabetes listed by TCRdb under 2018. The library was made by the immunoSEQ multiplex PCR assay. The entire amount of isolated RNA was reverse transcribed using the High Capacity cDNA Reverse Transcription Kit, so the sequenced TCRB transcripts were expressed ones. TCRdb mirrors the immuneACCESS table, restricted to in-frame sequences. Some clones are absent from its copies; in checked studies, under half trace to an unresolved V gene, and the reason for the others is unknown. Here the sample has 450,000 or so clones; roughly an eighth occur a single time. About 0.042% of the sample lies in the top ten. The source material was naive CD4+ T cells from blood. In the paper's terms, the cell subset or site label means: true naive CD4+ T cells. The source is a woman aged 18-30 years in good health.

Only a few counts were recorded for this clone. V and J are TRBV4-3 and TRBJ1-1; TRBD1 might be the D (6 bases). Trimming left V 3 bases short and J 7 bases short, with 24 bases between. CDR1 LGHNA and CDR2 YSLEER come from the germline V gene. CDR3 size: 17 residues. This chain's CDR3 is CASSQQQGLRLHNEAFF. The CDR3 DNA follows: TGCGCCAGCAGCCAGCAACAGGGTCTGAGGCTTCACAATGAAGCTTTCTTT.

This clone showed up many times. Within the sample, other DNA sequences also encode this same CDR3. The rearrangement links TRBV15 to TRBJ2-3; D uncertain. Looked up from germline, CDR1 is LNHNV and CDR2 is YYDKDF (reference sequence). This CDR3 contains 14 residues. The V end lost 0 bases, the J end lost 4 bases, and 8 bases lay between the germline ends. This CDR3 reads CATSRDLGADTQYF. CDR3 sequence (DNA): TGTGCCACCAGCAGAGATCTGGGTGCAGATACGCAGTATTTT.

The chain carries TRBV4-1 and TRBJ2-7; D possibly uses TRBD1 or TRBD2 (6 bases each). Deletions cut 4 bases from V and 3 bases from J, with 19 bases between. CDR1 and CDR2 from the germline V gene are MGHRA and YSYEKL. The CDR3 is made up of 16 amino acids. Here the CDR3 reads CASSPGGGTGIYEQYV. Here the CDR3 DNA reads TGCGCCAGCAGCCCAGGAGGGGGAACAGGGATCTACGAGCAGTACGTC.

The chain combines TRBV29-1 with TRBJ2-5, with D possibly matching TRBD1 (6 bases). The germline V gene has CDR1 SQVTM and CDR2 ANQGSEA. With 2 bases removed from V and 5 bases from J, the gap between germline ends came to 12 bases. The CDR3 covers 13 residues. The CDR3 reads CSVETGGWETQYF. In nucleotides, the CDR3 is TGCAGCGTTGAAACTGGGGGCTGGGAGACCCAGTACTTC.

The gene calls are TRBV29-1 and TRBJ2-2, with TRBD1 matching over 7 bases. CDR3 length: 12 amino acids. Germline V lookup: CDR1 SQVTM, CDR2 ANQGSEA. CDR3 DNA: TGCAGTTACAGGGGATACACCGGGGAGCTGTTTTTT. Its translation: CSYRGYTGELFF.

The chain carries TRBV7-9 and TRBJ1-2; 10 bases match TRBD1. The length of the CDR3 is 17 residues. CDR1 is SEHNR and CDR2 is FQNEAQ in the germline V gene (reference sequence). J gave up 4 bases and V 5 bases, and 13 bases lay outside the gene matches. The CDR3 here is CASSLPPGQGSSYGYTF. In DNA, the CDR3 is TGTGCCAGCAGCCTACCTCCGGGACAGGGGAGTTCCTATGGCTACACCTTC.

Regarding this clone: In the same sample, other DNA sequences code for this CDR3. The chain employs TRBV7-2 and TRBJ1-5; D gene unclear. Germline loops: CDR1 SGHTA, CDR2 FQGNSA. V was shortened by 5 bases and J by 0 bases, with 2 bases between the two germline ends. The CDR3 has 12 residues. The CDR3 loop reads CASSTSNQPQHF. CDR3 nucleotides: TGTGCCAGCAGCACTAGCAATCAGCCCCAGCATTTT.

This chain uses TRBV7-9 with TRBJ2-7; possibly TRBD2 for D (5 bases). This CDR3 comprises 15 residues. Germline CDR1 is SEHNR and CDR2 is FQNEAQ (reference sequence). V dropped 4 bases and J dropped 3 bases, with 16 bases sitting between them. The CDR3 region is CASSSSKGASYEQYF. CDR3 nucleotide sequence: TGTGCCAGCAGCTCTAGTAAGGGAGCCAGCTACGAGCAGTACTTC.

The chain employs TRBV20-1 and TRBJ2-5, with D possibly being TRBD2 (5 bases). V was trimmed by 7 bases and J by 4 bases, leaving 7 bases between them. The CDR3 length is 10 residues. The V gene's germline CDR1 is DFQATT and CDR2 SNEGSKA (reference sequence). Here the CDR3 reads CSERLETQYF. The CDR3 nucleotides are TGCAGTGAGCGGTTAGAGACCCAGTACTTC.

The gene calls are TRBV7-9 and TRBJ2-5; no reliable D call. The germline V gene encodes CDR1 SEHNR and CDR2 FQNEAQ (reference sequence). Trimming cost V 7 bases and J 5 bases, with 17 bases left between them. The CDR3 loop spans 14 amino acids. Here the CDR3 DNA reads TGTGCCAGCACCCCGGATAACGGCTGGGAGACCCAGTACTTC. This sequence encodes CASTPDNGWETQYF.

This clone was observed a handful of times. In nucleotides, the CDR3 is TGTGCCAGCTCACCACGGAACTACAATGAGCAGTTCTTC. Its translation is CASSPRNYNEQFF. V is TRBV18 and J is TRBJ2-1, with D unclear. This CDR3 spans 13 amino acids. V was cut by 1 base and J by 3 bases, with 4 bases left in between. Germline loops: CDR1 KGHSH, CDR2 LQKENI.

CDR3 region: CSAVRAGGNYEQYF. The CDR3 nucleotides are TGCAGCGCCGTACGGGCTGGAGGAAACTACGAGCAGTACTTC. This chain links TRBV29-1 with TRBJ2-7; tentative D call: TRBD2 (5 bases). The germline V gene has CDR1 SQVTM and CDR2 ANQGSEA. V was trimmed by 7 bases and J by 3 bases, leaving 19 bases between them. This CDR3 is 14 amino acids long.

This chain joins TRBV25-1 and TRBJ2-3; a possible D gene is TRBD2 (7 bases). CDR1 is MGHDK, CDR2 SYGVNS, per germline. The CDR3 totals 14 residues. The V end lost 8 bases, the J end lost 5 bases, and 17 bases lay between the germline ends. The CDR3 region has the DNA TGTGCCAGCCTTAGGGGGGGGCCTGGAGATACGCAGTATTTT. It specifies CASLRGGPGDTQYF.

This clone showed up just a few times. The rearrangement joins TRBV19 to TRBJ2-3, with D possibly matching TRBD2 (5 bases). This CDR3 spans 13 amino acids. Between the trimmed V and J ends, which lost 5 bases and 5 bases, there was a span of 11 bases. Germline V gene data show CDR1 as LNHDA and CDR2 as SQIVND (reference sequence). CDR3 sequence: CASSRRGQDTQYF. CDR3 DNA sequence: TGTGCCAGTAGTCGCCGGGGTCAAGATACGCAGTATTTT.

The chain employs TRBV4-2 and TRBJ2-2; D gene ambiguous. This CDR3 comprises 14 residues. CDR1 LGHNA and CDR2 YNFKEQ come from the germline V gene. V was pared by 0 bases and J by 6 bases, with 8 bases between. CDR3: CASSQEDEAGELFF. The CDR3 DNA follows: TGTGCCAGCAGCCAAGAGGACGAAGCCGGGGAGCTGTTTTTT.

This clone has only a few counts. This chain's CDR3 is CASSPGSSGFYNEQFF. For the CDR3, the DNA is TGTGCCAGCAGCCCCGGCTCTAGCGGATTCTACAATGAGCAGTTCTTC. V usage is TRBV5-4 and J usage is TRBJ2-1, with 7 bases matching TRBD2. Germline V gene sequence: CDR1 SGHNT, CDR2 YYREEE (reference sequence). The J segment lost 3 bases and the V segment lost 4 bases, leaving 10 bases of the junction unmatched. This CDR3 is 16 amino acids long.

This CDR3 is CASSQIQGGYTF. The CDR3 bases are TGTGCCAGCAGCCAAATACAGGGAGGCTACACCTTC. The rearrangement uses TRBV4-2 and TRBJ1-2, with D perhaps TRBD1 (6 bases). Deletions cut 2 bases from V and 8 bases from J, with 9 bases between. CDR1 and CDR2 from the germline V gene are LGHNA and YNFKEQ. The CDR3 consists of 12 residues.

This clone was seen more than once but under ten times. The chain has TRBV5-1 and TRBJ2-1; D might be TRBD2 (5 bases). Deletions cut 1 base from V and 7 bases from J, with 9 bases between. The length of the CDR3 is 13 residues. The V gene's germline CDR1 is SGHRS and CDR2 YFSETQ. CDR3 DNA: TGCGCCAGCAGCTTGTGGACTCTGAATGAGCAGTTCTTC. It encodes CASSLWTLNEQFF.

The V gene is TRBV2, the J gene TRBJ2-3, with 8 positions matching TRBD1. This CDR3 spans 15 amino acids. Per germline, CDR1 SNHLY and CDR2 FYNNEI. The V gene end was trimmed by 6 bases and the J gene end by 0 bases; junction bases not matched to a gene: 5. The CDR3: CASSPQGASTDTQYF. In nucleotides, the CDR3 is TGTGCCAGCAGCCCTCAGGGGGCAAGCACAGATACGCAGTATTTT.

This clone occurred a few times. V gene TRBV7-2 combines with J gene TRBJ2-3, with 12 bases fitting TRBD1. Germline V lookup: CDR1 SGHTA, CDR2 FQGNSA. The CDR3 extends over 16 amino acids. The junction had 9 bases not matched to a gene; V was cut back by 7 bases and J by 4 bases. DNA for the CDR3: TGTGCCAGCACCATCGGGGACAGGGGGCGGGCAGATACGCAGTATTTT. It codes for CASTIGDRGRADTQYF.

This chain links TRBV15 with TRBJ1-5; no clear D gene. Germline V gives CDR1 LNHNV, CDR2 YYDKDF (reference sequence). V dropped 3 bases and J dropped 6 bases, with 9 bases sitting between them. The CDR3 has 13 residues. Here the CDR3 reads CATSSKMPQPQHF. In DNA, the CDR3 is TGTGCCACCAGCAGTAAAATGCCTCAGCCCCAGCATTTT.

V gene TRBV9 combines with J gene TRBJ2-4; TRBD1 agrees at 9 bases. V was pared by 3 bases and J by 6 bases, with 4 bases of the junction left unmatched. The CDR3 totals 14 residues. The germline gives CDR1 SGDLS, CDR2 YYNGEE. The CDR3 sequence is CASSAGQGANIQYF. The CDR3 DNA reads TGTGCCAGCAGCGCGGGACAGGGAGCAAACATTCAGTACTTC.

CDR3 amino acids: CASTLNGVSTDTQYF. The CDR3 region has the DNA TGTGCCAGCACTCTCAACGGGGTTTCCACAGATACGCAGTATTTT. The rearrangement uses TRBV6-6 and TRBJ2-3; possible D gene TRBD2, 5 bases. The germline CDR1 and CDR2 sequences are MNHNY and SVGAGI (reference sequence). Trimming removed 7 bases from V and 2 bases from J, with 16 bases in between. This CDR3 is 15 amino acids long.